The clone carrying this TCR beta chain came up a few times. The antigen remains unidentified. TCRdb used MiXCR to reprocess the reads, holding one entry per CDR3 protein. The data hold some 440,000 distinct CDR3 sequences, with 31% observed a single time. The sample comes from a study of T cell repertoires in cytomegalovirus infection. Study-wide points: There were carriers of CMV plus the relevant HLA, and cumulative public TCR beta family frequency identified them.

The V end lost 4 bases, the J end lost 2 bases, and 11 bases lay between the germline ends. This CDR3 comprises 13 residues. CDR1 and CDR2 (germline): SQVTM, ANQGSEA. The material sequenced was PBMCs. This receptor was obtained from a human donor in good health (CMV status not recorded). Some clones in this sample may be carry-over from other donors' samples. The genes are TRBV29-1 and TRBJ1-1; the D gene is possibly TRBD1 (5 bases). Written as DNA, the CDR3 is TGCAGCGTTGTGAGACAGTATAACACTGAAGCTTTCTTT. Protein: CSVVRQYNTEAFF.